These 14 T cell receptor beta chains originate from one sample sequenced in a study of shared clonotypes between healthy human individuals. Method: immunoSEQ multiplex PCR; TCRdb's copy keeps in-frame clones and lacks some. Of around 990,000 clones in the sample, 70% to 85% were seen once. Sequencing used memory CD4+ T cells from PBMCs. Subset reported: CD45RA-negative fraction. The origin of the receptors is a man between 18 and 29 years old in good health. Some clones in this sample may be carry-over from other donors' samples.

This clone was counted only a few times. The gene calls are TRBV2 and TRBJ1-1; the match to TRBD1 covers 11 bases. The J segment lost 4 bases and the V segment lost 3 bases, leaving 10 bases of the junction unmatched. The length of the CDR3 is 17 residues. Germline V gives CDR1 SNHLY, CDR2 FYNNEI. The CDR3 DNA reads as TGTGCCAGCAGTGATTTCCGGGACAGGGGGGTGAGCACTGAAGCTTTCTTT. Translating it yields CASSDFRDRGVSTEAFF.

In this sample, this clone turned up once. V usage is TRBV18 and J usage is TRBJ2-5; D remains unclear. The CDR3 has 15 amino acids. From germline, CDR1 is KGHSH and CDR2 LQKENI. The V and J ends lost 6 bases and 1 base respectively, with 15 bases between them. The CDR3 spells CASSPFDAPQETQYF. CDR3 in DNA: TGTGCCAGCTCGCCCTTCGATGCTCCCCAAGAGACCCAGTACTTC. The variable domain in full, completed from reference TRBV18 and TRBJ2-5, reads NAGVMQNPRHLVRRRGQEARLRCSPMKGHSHVYWYRQLPEEGLKFMVYLQKENIIDESGMPKERFSAEFPKEGPSILRIQQVVRGDSAAYFCASSPFDAPQETQYFGPGTRLLVL.

Concerning this clone itself: A read error may explain this, as a much larger clone is one base away. The sample holds other DNA sequences that translate to the same CDR3. The rearrangement joins TRBV5-5 to TRBJ2-3; no clear D gene. Germline V gene data show CDR1 as SGHKS and CDR2 as YYEKEE (reference sequence). The V end was cut by 4 bases, the J end by 6 bases, with 9 bases between. This CDR3 spans 12 amino acids. CDR3 coding DNA: TGTGCCAGCAGCCCGCGTTTGGATACGCAGTATTTT. This encodes CASSPRLDTQYF. Full variable domain (rest looked up from reference TRBV5-5 and TRBJ2-3): DAGVTQSPTHLIKTRGQQVTLRCSPISGHKSVSWYQQVLGQGPQFIFQYYEKEERGRGNFPDRFSARQFPNYSSELNVNALLLGDSALYLCASSPRLDTQYFGPGTRLTVL.

This sequence joins TRBV6-1 and TRBJ2-1; TRBD1 agrees at 8 bases. In germline, CDR1 is MNHNS, CDR2 SASEGT. V shed 2 bases, J shed 4 bases, and the junction held 10 bases outside the gene matches. The CDR3 extends over 17 amino acids. The CDR3 DNA sequence: TGTGCCAGCAGTGAAAGGTGGGGCAGGGGGCTTTACAATGAGCAGTTCTTC. It encodes CASSERWGRGLYNEQFF.

This clone came up once. The V gene is TRBV7-2, the J gene TRBJ2-7, with TRBD2 matching 8 bases. Germline V gene sequence: CDR1 SGHTA, CDR2 FQGNSA. The length of the CDR3 is 13 residues. The J segment lost 4 bases and the V segment lost 5 bases, leaving 4 bases of the junction unmatched. The CDR3, as DNA: TGTGCCAGCAGCCGACTAGCGTTTTACGAGCAGTACTTC. Translating gives CASSRLAFYEQYF.

The chain couples TRBV7-2 to TRBJ1-2; D remains ambiguous. The V end lost 5 bases, the J end lost 0 bases, and 13 bases lay between the germline ends. Germline assignment: CDR1 SGHTA and CDR2 FQGNSA. This CDR3 is 15 amino acids long. The CDR3 DNA is TGTGCCAGCAGCCCAGGTTTGAGGACTAACTATGGCTACACCTTC. Translated, it gives CASSPGLRTNYGYTF.

This clone has only one observation. V gene TRBV28 combines with J gene TRBJ2-3; 7 bases are shared with TRBD2. CDR1 is MDHEN, CDR2 SYDVKM, per germline. J gave up 6 bases and V 5 bases, and 8 bases lay outside the gene matches. CDR3 length: 14 residues. Here the CDR3 reads CASSRAGERDTQYF. DNA of the CDR3: TGTGCCAGCAGTCGGGCGGGAGAAAGGGATACGCAGTATTTT. Filled out from reference TRBV28 and TRBJ2-3, the complete variable domain reads DVKVTQSSRYLVKRTGEKVFLECVQDMDHENMFWYRQDPGLGLRLIYFSYDVKMKEKGDIPEGYSVSREKKERFSLILESASTNQTSMYLCASSRAGERDTQYFGPGTRLTVL.

The chain is built from TRBV5-4 and TRBJ1-5; 7 nucleotides agree with TRBD1. Germline V gene data show CDR1 as SGHNT and CDR2 as YYREEE (reference sequence). The CDR3 is 15 amino acids. Unmatched junction bases numbered 4, after V lost 1 base and J lost 3 bases. In nucleotides, the CDR3 is TGTGCCAGCAGCTTGCAGGGGGGACTCAATCAGCCCCAGCATTTT. This encodes CASSLQGGLNQPQHF.

Notes on this clone: Different DNA sequences within this sample yield the same CDR3. The CDR3: CASRLGQNNEQFF. The DNA for the CDR3 is TGTGCCAGCAGGTTAGGGCAGAACAATGAGCAGTTCTTC. The genes are TRBV27 and TRBJ2-1; no clear D gene. V was shortened by 6 bases and J by 5 bases, with 11 bases between the two germline ends. CDR1 is MNHEY and CDR2 is SMNVEV in the germline V gene (reference sequence). The CDR3 is 13 amino acids.

This chain joins TRBV5-8 and TRBJ2-7; D is undetermined. The CDR3 is 14 amino acids. Trimming removed 1 base from V and 3 bases from J, with 11 bases in between. Germline V gives CDR1 SGHTS, CDR2 YDEGEE. The CDR3 loop reads CASSLKASVYEQYF. The CDR3 DNA follows: TGTGCCAGCAGCTTGAAGGCCAGCGTCTACGAGCAGTACTTC.

This clone was counted once. This chain links TRBV5-4 with TRBJ2-1; no clear D gene. Deletions cut 0 bases from V and 4 bases from J, with 17 bases between. This CDR3 has 17 residues. Germline CDR1 and CDR2: SGHNT and YYREEE (reference sequence). The CDR3 sequence: CASSLVVGQRSYNEQFF. CDR3 nucleotide sequence: TGTGCCAGCAGCTTGGTCGTCGGGCAGCGCTCGTACAATGAGCAGTTCTTC.

This clone came up a few times. The CDR3 spells CATSRQTGANTGELFF. The CDR3 coding sequence is TGTGCCACCAGCAGGCAGACAGGGGCAAACACCGGGGAGCTGTTTTTT. The chain combines TRBV15 with TRBJ2-2; 8 bases agree with TRBD1. Losses at the gene ends were 3 bases for V and 2 bases for J; bases not matched to a gene: 5. Germline V gene data show CDR1 as LNHNV and CDR2 as YYDKDF (reference sequence). This CDR3 is built from 16 residues.

The chain couples TRBV5-1 to TRBJ2-2; 10 nucleotides agree with TRBD2. Germline loops: CDR1 SGHRS, CDR2 YFSETQ. CDR3 length equals 15 residues. V was pared by 2 bases and J by 4 bases, with 2 bases of the junction left unmatched. Here the CDR3 DNA reads TGCGCCAGCAGCTTCCTAGCGGGAGTCACCGGGGAGCTGTTTTTT. It specifies CASSFLAGVTGELFF.

In DNA, the CDR3 is TGTGCCAGCAGCTCCCTAGCGGGACCCGTGGGTGAGCAGTACTTC. Translating gives CASSSLAGPVGEQYF. J is TRBJ2-7 and V is TRBV11-2; 9 bases fit TRBD2. The CDR3 runs 15 residues. The V gene's germline CDR1 is SGHAT and CDR2 FQNNGV. The J segment lost 7 bases and the V segment lost 4 bases, leaving 11 bases of the junction unmatched.